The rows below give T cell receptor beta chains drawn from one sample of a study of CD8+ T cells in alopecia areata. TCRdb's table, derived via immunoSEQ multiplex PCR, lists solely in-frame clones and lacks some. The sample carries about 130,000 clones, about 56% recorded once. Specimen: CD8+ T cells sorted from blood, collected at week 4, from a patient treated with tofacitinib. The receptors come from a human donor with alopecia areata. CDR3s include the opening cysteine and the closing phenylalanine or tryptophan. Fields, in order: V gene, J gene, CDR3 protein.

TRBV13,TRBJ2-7,CASSLGMTGEQYF
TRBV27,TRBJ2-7,CASSGGDGGDFYEQYF
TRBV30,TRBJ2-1,CAWSKDNRYNEQFF
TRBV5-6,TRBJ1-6,CASSLGATGGSPLHF
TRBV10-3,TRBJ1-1,CAINQQGDTEAFF
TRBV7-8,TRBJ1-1,CASSTYRGKVVRAFF
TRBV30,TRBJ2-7,CAWDSEYEQYF
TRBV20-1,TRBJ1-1,CSANKAFF
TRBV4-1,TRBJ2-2,CASSQARVVGELFF
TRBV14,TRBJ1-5,CASSQQPDGNQPQHF
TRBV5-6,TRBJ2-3,CASSFSSGGAETDTQYF
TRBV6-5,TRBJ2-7,CASSYFDRGRHEQYF
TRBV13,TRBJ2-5,CASSFGSQETQYF
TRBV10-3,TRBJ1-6,CAISESGGPNSPLHF
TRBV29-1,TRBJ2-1,CSVESGTGVNEQFF
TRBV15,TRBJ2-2,CATSIAGDSSGELFF
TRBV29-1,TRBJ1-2,CSVVGQEVNYGYTF
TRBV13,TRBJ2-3,CASTGVASDTQYF
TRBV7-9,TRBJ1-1,CASSSRTVENTEAFF
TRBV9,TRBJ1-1,CASTPLNSDRGWTEAFF